This T cell receptor (beta chain) emerged from a study of T-cell reconstitution after alpha-beta-depleted transplantation in children. General study points: The study reportedly traced alpha-beta T cells about two months after transplant to several hundred expanded graft clones. Some patients showed high day-60 TCRbeta diversity, which derived from surviving recipient T cells and thymic progenitors. From newly produced T cells came most of the T-cell counts and diversity one year after transplant.

Molecular barcoding with unique molecular identifiers was used for the TCRbeta library. TCRdb called the PCR reads again in MiXCR, with one record for every CDR3 protein. The data hold fewer than 550,000 distinct CDR3 sequences, with over 9.5% observed a single time. Germline lookup yields CDR1 SEHNR and CDR2 FQNEAQ (reference sequence). There are 14 residues in the CDR3. V gave up 0 bases and J gave up 5 bases, with 10 bases separating them. This clonotype was seen a handful of times. Its antigen is not identified. The source material was PBMCs, mostly from graft donor cells, sampled 180 days after TCRalphabeta/CD19-depleted stem cell transplant. The gene calls are TRBV7-9 and TRBJ2-5, with D unresolved. This clonotype was sampled from a female patient between 2 and 15 years old who had a stem cell transplant for aplastic anemia, so the T cells may come from the graft donor. The CDR3 bases are TGTGCCAGCAGCTTAGCTCCTCTGAGGGAGACCCAGTACTTC. This gives the protein CASSLAPLRETQYF.